Following are 8 T cell receptor beta chains from one sample sequenced in a study of CXCR3-negative and CXCR3-positive naive CD8 T cells. 5' RACE that incorporated UMI labels was used to prepare the TRB cDNA libraries. TCRdb reanalyzed the 5' RACE reads and collapses them to one entry per CDR3 protein, without DNA. Its clone listing holds around 50,000 distinct CDR3 sequences. Sample: naive CXCR3- CD8+ T cells from blood. Subset described: CD45RO-CCR7+CD27+CD95- naive CD8+ T cells lacking CXCR3 (TNR3-). These receptors all stem from a human donor in good health. Some clones in this sample may be carry-over from other donors' samples.

The V gene is TRBV5-1, the J gene TRBJ2-7; the TRBD1 assignment by TCRdb is unverifiable without DNA. This CDR3 has 14 amino acids. Per the germline V gene, CDR1 is SGHRS and CDR2 is YFSETQ. The CDR3: CASSLRTGPYEQYF.

The V and J genes are TRBV11-2 and TRBJ2-3. Germline V gene sequence: CDR1 SGHAT, CDR2 FQNNGV. This CDR3 is built from 12 residues. CDR3 protein: CASSLGSDTQYF.

The rearrangement joins TRBV7-3 to TRBJ1-6; TCRdb returns TRBD1, unconfirmable since there is no DNA. Germline V lookup: CDR1 SGHTA, CDR2 FQGTGA. The CDR3 is 15 residues long. The CDR3 sequence: CASSSTGGAGSPLHF.

This sequence joins TRBV12-3 or TRBV12-4 and TRBJ2-3. The CDR3 length is 14 residues. CDR3: CASTFGRVTDTQYF.

J is TRBJ2-1 and V is TRBV28; without DNA, the TCRdb call of TRBD1 cannot be checked. In germline, CDR1 is MDHEN, CDR2 SYDVKM. CDR3 length equals 15 residues. The CDR3 loop is CASSFWGQGIDEQFF.

The chain carries TRBV27 and TRBJ1-2; TCRdb designates TRBD1, a call that cannot be tested without DNA. This CDR3 spans 14 amino acids. Germline values: CDR1 MNHEY, CDR2 SMNVEV (reference sequence). The CDR3 loop is CASSSRTGGVGYTF.

The chain carries TRBV12-3 or TRBV12-4 and TRBJ2-7; TCRdb calls TRBD1, which cannot be checked without DNA. This CDR3 has 13 amino acids. This chain's CDR3 is CASSPRDAYEQYF.

J is TRBJ1-1 and V is TRBV6-5; lacking DNA, the TRBD1 call made by TCRdb goes unchecked. CDR3 length: 12 amino acids. Germline assignment: CDR1 MNHEY and CDR2 SVGAGI. CDR3 sequence reads: CASSYGGHEAFF.